A single sample is the source of the 27 T cell receptor beta chains below, sequenced in a study of blood T cell repertoires in COVID-19 (dated by TCRdb to the early 2020s). Library generation was performed with the immunoSEQ multiplex PCR assay. Imported from immuneACCESS, the table was reduced by TCRdb to in-frame sequences with V and J called. These copies leave out some clones; in studies compared against another copy, an unresolved V gene accounts for under half, and the cause of the remainder is not known. This sample comprises around 390,000 clones, roughly 89% of them detected only once. The ten largest make up 10% of the sample. Material for sequencing was PBMCs or T cells enriched from blood (not recorded which). Receptors were obtained from a woman between 45 and 60 years old who had recovered from COVID-19.

The V and J genes are TRBV3-1 (or the pseudogene TRBV3-2) and TRBJ1-2; D is unclear. The ends were cut back, 1 base at V and 8 bases at J, with 8 bases in the middle. Germline CDR1 and CDR2: LGHDT and YNNKEL (reference sequence). This CDR3 has 12 amino acids. DNA for the CDR3: TGTGCCAGCAGCCAAGCGGGAATGGGCTACACCTTC. It yields the protein CASSQAGMGYTF.

The V call is TRBV4-2, the J call TRBJ1-1; D uncertain. The CDR3 runs to 13 residues. The germline CDR1 and CDR2 sequences are LGHNA and YNFKEQ. V lost 6 bases and J 0 bases, leaving 8 bases between the germline ends. This CDR3 is CASRRVLNTEAFF. DNA for the CDR3: TGTGCCAGCAGACGCGTTCTGAACACTGAAGCTTTCTTT.

The chain joins TRBV15 to TRBJ1-5; D is unclear. The CDR3 loop spans 17 amino acids. The germline V gene has CDR1 LNHNV and CDR2 YYDKDF (reference sequence). V gave up 2 bases and J gave up 6 bases, with 20 bases separating them. The CDR3 region has the DNA TGTGCCACCAGCAGATCAATGACTTATACAACGAGTCAGCCCCAGCATTTT. It is translated as CATSRSMTYTTSQPQHF.

The V call is TRBV27, the J call TRBJ2-5, with D unresolved. Germline V gene data show CDR1 as MNHEY and CDR2 as SMNVEV (reference sequence). V lost 4 bases to trimming and J lost 2 bases, with 11 bases between them. The CDR3 is 14 amino acids. CDR3 coding DNA: TGTGCCAGCAGTTCATATTCCAGACAAGAGACCCAGTACTTC. This gives the protein CASSSYSRQETQYF.

The gene calls are TRBV3-1 (or the pseudogene TRBV3-2) and TRBJ1-3; D uncertain. Germline-derived CDR1 and CDR2 are LGHDT and YNNKEL (reference sequence). The CDR3 sequence is 16 residues long. Trimming removed 5 bases at V and 3 bases at J, with 17 bases between. The CDR3 spells CASSYGLPLFGNTIYF. DNA of the CDR3: TGTGCCAGCAGCTACGGGTTGCCCCTCTTTGGAAACACCATATATTTT.

J is TRBJ2-3 and V is TRBV10-3; 9 bases agree with TRBD2. The CDR3 is 15 residues long. The germline V gene has CDR1 ENHRY and CDR2 SYGVKD. V lost 2 bases and J lost 6; bases outside the gene matches: 6. Here the CDR3 DNA reads TGTGCCATCAGTGAGCTGGCTAGCGGGGTTGATACGCAGTATTTT. Amino acids: CAISELASGVDTQYF.

This chain joins TRBV7-6 and TRBJ2-5; 8 bases agree with TRBD2. This CDR3 has 16 residues. Germline CDR1 SGHVS, CDR2 FNYEAQ. The ends lost 1 base at V and 4 bases at J; junction bases unmatched: 8. CDR3 in amino acids: CASSLERGGTRETQYF. DNA for the CDR3: TGTGCCAGCAGCTTAGAGCGCGGGGGGACCCGAGAGACCCAGTACTTC.

The gene calls are TRBV4-3 and TRBJ2-5; tentative D call: TRBD2 (7 bases). The germline V gene has CDR1 LGHNA and CDR2 YSLEER. Deletions cut 2 bases from V and 4 bases from J, with 14 bases between. The CDR3 has 15 amino acids. CDR3: CASSQNGGRGETQYF. CDR3 sequence (DNA): TGCGCCAGCAGCCAAAACGGGGGGCGGGGAGAGACCCAGTACTTC.

V and J are TRBV23-1 and TRBJ1-6; 7 positions agree with TRBD1. TRBV23-1 is given ORF status, its function remaining uncertain. Losses at the gene ends were 3 bases for V and 5 bases for J; bases not matched to a gene: 4. The CDR3 consists of 15 residues. The CDR3 DNA is TGCGCCAGCAGTCAGGGACAGTCCGATAATTCACCCCTCCACTTT. Its translation: CASSQGQSDNSPLHF.

In the case of this clone: The identical CDR3 is also encoded by other nucleotide sequences in the sample. V is TRBV5-1 and J is TRBJ1-2; 9 bases match TRBD1. This CDR3 comprises 14 residues. J was trimmed by 4 bases and V by 4 bases; bases with no gene match: 5. Germline assignment: CDR1 SGHRS and CDR2 YFSETQ. CDR3 bases: TGCGCCAGCAGCCCGGGACAGGGTCCCTATGGCTACACCTTC. This sequence encodes CASSPGQGPYGYTF.

The chain carries TRBV28 and TRBJ2-1; 12 positions agree with TRBD2. V shed 6 bases and J 6 bases; nucleotides not matched to a gene: 6. Germline-derived CDR1 and CDR2 are MDHEN and SYDVKM. This CDR3 is 15 amino acids long. DNA for the CDR3: TGTGCCAGCAGGCCGACTAGCGGGGGTTTCAATGAGCAGTTCTTC. It is translated as CASRPTSGGFNEQFF.

The V gene is TRBV5-6, the J gene TRBJ2-5, with no clear D. CDR1 is SGHDT and CDR2 is YYEEEE in the germline V gene. Trimming stripped 1 base from V and 1 base from J, with 5 bases between. This CDR3 contains 13 residues. CDR3 residues: CASSLSSQETQYF. DNA for the CDR3: TGTGCCAGCAGCTTGTCTAGCCAAGAGACCCAGTACTTC.

This clone has just a few counts. The chain couples TRBV28 to TRBJ2-2; possible D gene TRBD1, 5 bases. Trimming shortened V by 3 bases and J by 6 bases, and 11 bases separated the two germline ends. Germline-derived CDR1 and CDR2 are MDHEN and SYDVKM. This CDR3 spans 14 amino acids. Written as DNA, the CDR3 is TGTGCCAGCAGTTTTCGGACATCGGCCGGGGAGCTGTTTTTT. Protein sequence: CASSFRTSAGELFF. Drawing the rest from reference TRBV28 and TRBJ2-2, the complete variable domain is DVKVTQSSRYLVKRTGEKVFLECVQDMDHENMFWYRQDPGLGLRLIYFSYDVKMKEKGDIPEGYSVSREKKERFSLILESASTNQTSMYLCASSFRTSAGELFFGEGSRLTVL.

The chain recombines TRBV11-2 with TRBJ2-1, with 10 nucleotides matching TRBD2. CDR3 length: 18 amino acids. Germline V gene sequence: CDR1 SGHAT, CDR2 FQNNGV. The J segment lost 3 bases and the V segment lost 3 bases, leaving 11 bases of the junction unmatched. CDR3: CASSLLAGASNHYNEQFF. CDR3 DNA: TGTGCCAGCAGCTTGCTAGCGGGGGCTTCCAACCACTACAATGAGCAGTTCTTC.

The chain couples TRBV27 to TRBJ2-2; D gene ambiguous. In germline, CDR1 is MNHEY, CDR2 SMNVEV (reference sequence). V was shortened by 1 base and J by 6 bases, with 18 bases between the two germline ends. This CDR3 has 17 amino acids. This chain's CDR3 is CASSLYAAMQVSGELFF. CDR3 coding DNA: TGTGCCAGCAGTTTATACGCCGCAATGCAGGTCTCCGGGGAGCTGTTTTTT.

This sequence joins TRBV10-2 and TRBJ2-7, with D possibly being TRBD1 (6 bases). CDR1 is WSHSY and CDR2 is SAAADI in the germline V gene. V was shortened by 3 bases and J by 0 bases, with 9 bases between the two germline ends. This CDR3 has 14 residues. CDR3 coding DNA: TGCGCCAGCAGTGACCGGACAGCCTCCTACGAGCAGTACTTC. It is translated as CASSDRTASYEQYF.

The genes are TRBV18 and TRBJ2-7, with D tentatively TRBD1 (6 bases). The CDR3 runs to 14 residues. Germline values: CDR1 KGHSH, CDR2 LQKENI. The ends were cut back, 6 bases at V and 2 bases at J, with 14 bases in the middle. In DNA form, the CDR3 reads TGTGCCAGCTCCCACGGACAGTTGACCTACGAGCAGTACTTC. This translates into CASSHGQLTYEQYF.

The CDR3 loop reads CASSISQIYGYTF. The CDR3 DNA follows: TGTGCCAGTAGTATTTCGCAGATCTATGGCTACACCTTC. This chain joins TRBV19 and TRBJ1-2; D ambiguous. V was clipped by 3 bases and J by 4 bases, with 9 bases between them. Germline values: CDR1 LNHDA, CDR2 SQIVND (reference sequence). This CDR3 spans 13 amino acids. Full variable domain (remainder filled in from reference TRBV19 and TRBJ1-2): DGGITQSPKYLFRKEGQNVTLSCEQNLNHDAMYWYRQDPGQGLRLIYYSQIVNDFQKGDIAEGYSVSREKKESFPLTVTSAQKNPTAFYLCASSISQIYGYTFGSGTRLTVV.

The chain couples TRBV4-2 to TRBJ2-1; D possibly corresponds to TRBD2 (7 bases). The CDR3 consists of 17 residues. Per germline, CDR1 LGHNA and CDR2 YNFKEQ. The germline V and J ends were trimmed by 1 base and 1 base, with 14 bases remaining between them. The CDR3 DNA sequence: TGTGCCAGCAGCCAAGGAGGGGGAGGGGGTTCCTACAATGAGCAGTTCTTC. The encoded protein is CASSQGGGGGSYNEQFF.

The rearrangement uses TRBV9 and TRBJ2-5; TRBD2 might be the D (6 bases). V lost 7 bases and J lost 4, with 20 bases in between. This CDR3 has 15 amino acids. Germline CDR1 reads SGDLS; CDR2 reads YYNGEE. The CDR3 protein is CASGAGYGSPETQYF. In nucleotides, the CDR3 is TGTGCCAGCGGAGCTGGGTACGGGAGCCCAGAGACCCAGTACTTC.

This clone has more than one count but fewer than ten. The gene calls are TRBV28 and TRBJ1-6, with TRBD1 as a possible D gene (6 bases). The CDR3 is 16 amino acids. V lost 5 bases and J lost 9, with 20 bases in between. The germline gives CDR1 MDHEN, CDR2 SYDVKM. The CDR3, as DNA: TGTGCCAGCAGTCGACACCGGGACACCTTGGGTTCACCCCTCCACTTT. Its protein product is CASSRHRDTLGSPLHF. The full variable domain, with the rest looked up from reference TRBV28 and TRBJ1-6, is DVKVTQSSRYLVKRTGEKVFLECVQDMDHENMFWYRQDPGLGLRLIYFSYDVKMKEKGDIPEGYSVSREKKERFSLILESASTNQTSMYLCASSRHRDTLGSPLHFGNGTRLTVT.

The chain couples TRBV7-9 to TRBJ1-2; a weak D match, TRBD1 (6 bases). The CDR3 covers 16 residues. V was cut by 5 bases and J by 0 bases, with 16 bases left in between. Germline CDR1 reads SEHNR; CDR2 reads FQNEAQ (reference sequence). CDR3 protein: CASSPRWTDTNYGYTF. The CDR3 DNA is TGTGCCAGCAGCCCCCGATGGACAGATACTAACTATGGCTACACCTTC.

V is TRBV18 and J is TRBJ1-2; 9 bases are shared with TRBD1. Germline CDR1 KGHSH, CDR2 LQKENI. With 5 bases clipped from V and 4 bases from J, the junction kept 11 bases outside the gene matches. This CDR3 region has 16 residues. CDR3 region: CASSEVSGQGFYGYTF. CDR3 sequence (DNA): TGTGCCAGCTCAGAAGTATCGGGACAGGGCTTCTATGGCTACACCTTC.

The table lists this clone with a few counts. This chain links TRBV12-3 or TRBV12-4 with TRBJ1-2; no firm D call. V was clipped by 5 bases and J by 4 bases, with 11 bases between them. The CDR3 sequence is 13 residues long. This CDR3 reads CASSLDAGYGYTF. CDR3 nucleotides: TGTGCCAGCAGTCTCGACGCAGGCTATGGCTACACCTTC.

V gene TRBV30 combines with J gene TRBJ1-2; D is uncertain. Germline assignment: CDR1 GTSNPN and CDR2 SVGIG (reference sequence). This CDR3 region has 10 residues. V lost 3 bases, J lost 4 bases, and 3 bases lay in between. The CDR3 here is CAWSGYGYTF. In DNA form, the CDR3 reads TGTGCCTGGAGCGGCTATGGCTACACCTTC.

V and J are TRBV6-5 and TRBJ2-3; 9 bases fit TRBD2. The CDR3 runs to 13 residues. Per the germline V gene, CDR1 is MNHEY and CDR2 is SVGAGI. The V and J ends lost 10 bases and 4 bases, in that order; junction bases with no gene match: 6. The DNA of the CDR3 is TGTGCCACTGCGGGGGGGCTCGCAGATACGCAGTATTTT. It yields the protein CATAGGLADTQYF.

The chain uses TRBV3-1 (or the pseudogene TRBV3-2) and TRBJ1-2; 7 bases are a match to TRBD1. CDR1 is LGHDT and CDR2 is YNNKEL in the germline V gene (reference sequence). Losses at the gene ends were 9 bases for V and 4 bases for J; bases not matched to a gene: 11. This CDR3 has 14 amino acids. Here the CDR3 reads CASSSTGATYGYTF. The CDR3 region has the DNA TGTGCCAGTTCTTCTACAGGGGCTACCTATGGCTACACCTTC.